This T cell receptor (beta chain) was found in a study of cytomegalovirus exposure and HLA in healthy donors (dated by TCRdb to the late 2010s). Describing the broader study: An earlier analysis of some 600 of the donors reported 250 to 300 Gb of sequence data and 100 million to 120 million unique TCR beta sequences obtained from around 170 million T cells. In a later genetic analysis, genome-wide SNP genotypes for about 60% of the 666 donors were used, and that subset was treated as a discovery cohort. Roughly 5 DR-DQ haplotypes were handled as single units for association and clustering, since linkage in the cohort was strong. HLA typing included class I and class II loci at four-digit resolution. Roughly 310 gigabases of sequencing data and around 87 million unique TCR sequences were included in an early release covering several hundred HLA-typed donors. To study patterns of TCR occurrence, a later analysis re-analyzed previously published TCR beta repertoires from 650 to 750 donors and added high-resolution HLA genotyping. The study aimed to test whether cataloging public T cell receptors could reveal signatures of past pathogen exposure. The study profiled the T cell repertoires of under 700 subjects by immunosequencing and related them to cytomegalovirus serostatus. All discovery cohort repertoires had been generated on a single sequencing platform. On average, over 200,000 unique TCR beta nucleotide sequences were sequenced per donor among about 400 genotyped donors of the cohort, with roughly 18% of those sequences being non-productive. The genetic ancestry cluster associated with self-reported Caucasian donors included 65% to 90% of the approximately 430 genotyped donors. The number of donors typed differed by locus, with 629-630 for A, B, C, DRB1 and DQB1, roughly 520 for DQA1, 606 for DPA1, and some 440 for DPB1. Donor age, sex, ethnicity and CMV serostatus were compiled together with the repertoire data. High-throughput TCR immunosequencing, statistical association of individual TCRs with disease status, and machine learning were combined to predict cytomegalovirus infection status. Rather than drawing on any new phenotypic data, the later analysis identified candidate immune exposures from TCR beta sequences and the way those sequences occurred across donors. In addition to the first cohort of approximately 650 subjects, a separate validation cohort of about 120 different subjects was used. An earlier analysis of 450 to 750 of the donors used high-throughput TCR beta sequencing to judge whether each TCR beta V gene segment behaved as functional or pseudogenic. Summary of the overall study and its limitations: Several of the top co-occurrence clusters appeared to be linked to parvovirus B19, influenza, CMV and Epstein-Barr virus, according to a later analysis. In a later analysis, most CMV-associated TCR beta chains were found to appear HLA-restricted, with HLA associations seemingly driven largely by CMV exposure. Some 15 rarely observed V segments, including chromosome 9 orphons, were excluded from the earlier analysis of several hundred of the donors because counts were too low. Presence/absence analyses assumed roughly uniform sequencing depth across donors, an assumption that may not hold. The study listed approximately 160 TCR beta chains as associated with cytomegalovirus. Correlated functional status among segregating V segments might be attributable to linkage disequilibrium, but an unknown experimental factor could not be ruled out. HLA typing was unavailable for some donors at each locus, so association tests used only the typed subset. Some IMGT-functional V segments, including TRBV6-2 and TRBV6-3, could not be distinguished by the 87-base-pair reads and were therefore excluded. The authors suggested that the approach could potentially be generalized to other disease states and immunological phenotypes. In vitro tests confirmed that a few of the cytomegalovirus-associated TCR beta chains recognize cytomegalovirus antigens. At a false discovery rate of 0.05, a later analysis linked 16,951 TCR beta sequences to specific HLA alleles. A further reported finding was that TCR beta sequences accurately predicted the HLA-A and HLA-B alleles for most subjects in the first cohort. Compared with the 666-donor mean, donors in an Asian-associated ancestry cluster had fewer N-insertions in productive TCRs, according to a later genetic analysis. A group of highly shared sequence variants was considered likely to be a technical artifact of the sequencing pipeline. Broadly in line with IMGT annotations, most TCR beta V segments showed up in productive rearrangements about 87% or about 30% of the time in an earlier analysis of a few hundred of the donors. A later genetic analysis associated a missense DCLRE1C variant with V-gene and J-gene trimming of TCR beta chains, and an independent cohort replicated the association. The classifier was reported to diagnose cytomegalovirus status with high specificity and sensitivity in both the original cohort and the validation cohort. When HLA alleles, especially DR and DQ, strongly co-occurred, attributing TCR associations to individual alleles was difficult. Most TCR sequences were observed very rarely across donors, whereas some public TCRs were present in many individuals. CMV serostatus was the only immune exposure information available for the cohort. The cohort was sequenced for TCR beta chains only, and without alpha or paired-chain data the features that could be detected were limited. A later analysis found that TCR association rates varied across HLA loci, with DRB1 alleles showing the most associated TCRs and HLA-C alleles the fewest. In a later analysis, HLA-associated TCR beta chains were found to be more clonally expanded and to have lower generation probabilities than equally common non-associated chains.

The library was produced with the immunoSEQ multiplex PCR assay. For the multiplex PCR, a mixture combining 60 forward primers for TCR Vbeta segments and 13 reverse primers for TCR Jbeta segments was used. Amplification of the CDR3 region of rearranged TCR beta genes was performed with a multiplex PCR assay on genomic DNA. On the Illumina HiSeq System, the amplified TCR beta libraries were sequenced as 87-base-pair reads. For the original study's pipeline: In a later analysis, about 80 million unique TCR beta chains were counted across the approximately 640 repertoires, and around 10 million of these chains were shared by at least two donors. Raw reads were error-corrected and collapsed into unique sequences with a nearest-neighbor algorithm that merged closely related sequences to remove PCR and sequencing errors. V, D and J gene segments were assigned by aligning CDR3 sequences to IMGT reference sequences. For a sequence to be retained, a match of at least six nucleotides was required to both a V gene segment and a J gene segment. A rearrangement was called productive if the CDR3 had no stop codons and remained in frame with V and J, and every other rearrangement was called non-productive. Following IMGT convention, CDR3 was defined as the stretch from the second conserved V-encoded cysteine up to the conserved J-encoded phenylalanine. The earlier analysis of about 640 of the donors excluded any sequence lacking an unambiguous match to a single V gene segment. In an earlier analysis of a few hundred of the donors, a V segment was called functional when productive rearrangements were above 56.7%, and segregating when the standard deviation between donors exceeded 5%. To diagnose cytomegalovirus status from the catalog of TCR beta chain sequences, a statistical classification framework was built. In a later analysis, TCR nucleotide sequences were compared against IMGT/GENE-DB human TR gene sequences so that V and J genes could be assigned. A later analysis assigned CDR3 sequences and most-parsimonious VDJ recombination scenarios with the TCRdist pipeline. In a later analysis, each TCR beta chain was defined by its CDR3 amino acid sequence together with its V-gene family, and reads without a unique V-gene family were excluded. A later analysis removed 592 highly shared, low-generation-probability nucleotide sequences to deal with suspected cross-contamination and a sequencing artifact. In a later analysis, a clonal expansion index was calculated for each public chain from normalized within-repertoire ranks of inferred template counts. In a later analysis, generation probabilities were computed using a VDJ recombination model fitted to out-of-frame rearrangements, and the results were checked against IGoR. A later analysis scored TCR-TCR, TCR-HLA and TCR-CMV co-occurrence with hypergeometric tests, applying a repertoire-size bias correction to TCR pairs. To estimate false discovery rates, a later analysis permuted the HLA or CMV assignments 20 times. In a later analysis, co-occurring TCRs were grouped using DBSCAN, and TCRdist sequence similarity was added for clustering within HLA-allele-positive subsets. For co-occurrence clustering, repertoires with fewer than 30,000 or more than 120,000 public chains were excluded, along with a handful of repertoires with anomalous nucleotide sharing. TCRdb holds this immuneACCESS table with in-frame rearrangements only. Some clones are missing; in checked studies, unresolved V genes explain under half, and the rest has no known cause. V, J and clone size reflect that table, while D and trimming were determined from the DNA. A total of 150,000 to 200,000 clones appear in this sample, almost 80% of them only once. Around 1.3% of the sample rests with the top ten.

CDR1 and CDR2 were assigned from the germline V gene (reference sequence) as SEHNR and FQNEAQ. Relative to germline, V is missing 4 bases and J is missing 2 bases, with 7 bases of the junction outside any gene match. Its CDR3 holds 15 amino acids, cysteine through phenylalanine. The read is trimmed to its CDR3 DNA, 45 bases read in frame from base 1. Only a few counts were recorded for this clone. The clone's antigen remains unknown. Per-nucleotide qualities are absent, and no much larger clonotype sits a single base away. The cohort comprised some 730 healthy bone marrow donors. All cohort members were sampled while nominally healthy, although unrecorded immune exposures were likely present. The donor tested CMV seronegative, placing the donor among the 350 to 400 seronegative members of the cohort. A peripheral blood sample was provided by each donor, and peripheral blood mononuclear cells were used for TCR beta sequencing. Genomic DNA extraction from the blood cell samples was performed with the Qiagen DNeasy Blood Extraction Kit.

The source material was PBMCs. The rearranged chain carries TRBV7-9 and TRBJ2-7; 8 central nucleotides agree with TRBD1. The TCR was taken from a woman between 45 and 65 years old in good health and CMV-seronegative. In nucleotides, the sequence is TGTGCCAGCAGCTCCCCGGGACAGGCCGCCTACGAGCAGTACTTC. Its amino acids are CASSSPGQAAYEQYF. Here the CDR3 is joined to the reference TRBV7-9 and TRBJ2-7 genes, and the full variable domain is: DTGVSQNPRHKITKRGQNVTFRCDPISEHNRLYWYRQTLGQGPEFLTYFQNEAQLEKSRLLSDRFSAERPKGSFSTLEIQRTEQGDSAMYLCASSSPGQAAYEQYFGPGTRLTVT.